The clone carrying this T cell receptor beta chain was recorded only once. Its antigen is currently unknown. These data originate in a study of T cell responses to AZD1222 COVID-19 vaccine. General observations from the study: Spike-specific TCR breadth and depth both grew after two AZD1222 doses. Reportedly, nearly half the spike-specific TCRs target unmutated variant regions.

Germline V CDR1 and CDR2: LNHDA, SQIVND (reference sequence). There are 14 residues in the CDR3. V lost 5 bases, J lost 7 bases, and 8 bases stayed unmatched. Sequenced by immunoSEQ multiplex PCR; TCRdb stores in-frame clones only, minus some. The profile shows approximately 68,000 clones, around 88% of them singletons. This rearrangement joins TRBV19 to TRBJ1-5, with 7 bases aligning to TRBD1. The clonotype originates from an adult in good health. Sequencing was performed on peripheral blood, taken on day 0 of AZD1222 vaccination. CDR3 region: CASSSKGGWQPQHF. The CDR3 DNA is TGTGCCAGTAGTTCAAAAGGGGGCTGGCAGCCCCAGCATTTT.